The sequence of this T cell receptor (beta chain) was determined in a study of CD8+CD57+ T cells in acquired aplastic anemia. Study summary: DNA from sorted CD4+ and CD8+ cells averaged approximately 2.9 ug. General study points: The study found no significant CD8+ Simpson's diversity difference between patients and controls. The study identified roughly 29 CD8+ CDR3 sequences shared by patients and controls.

It was genomic DNA that served as the template for profiling TCR beta VDJ and CDR3. One entry per CDR3 protein, called by TCRdb with MiXCR from the reads. This sample has around 64,000 distinct CDR3 sequences, with roughly 58% found just once. Worth noting for this clonotype: Its antigen is unknown.

The germline V gene has CDR1 SNHLY and CDR2 FYNNEI. Between the trimmed V and J ends, which lost 1 base and 0 bases, there was a span of 22 bases. The CDR3 is 21 amino acids. What was sequenced was sorted CD4+, CD8+, or CD8+CD57+ T cells (not recorded which) from PBMCs. The rearrangement joins TRBV2 to TRBJ2-6; D gene uncertain. This TCR was sampled from a human donor in good health, serving as a control. The CDR3 sequence is CASSEEGWLRYTISGANVLTF. The CDR3 DNA reads TGTGCCAGCAGTGAAGAGGGTTGGTTAAGGTATACCATCTCTGGGGCCAACGTCCTGACTTTC.